A single sample is the source of the 20 T cell receptor beta chains below, sequenced in a study of OX40 agonist ivuxolimab in advanced cancers. TCRdb's table, derived via immunoSEQ multiplex PCR, lists solely in-frame clones and lacks some. In the table there are under 95,000 clones, 75% to 90% of which are singletons. The source material was CD4+ or CD8+ T cells sorted from blood, sampled in a trial of the OX40 agonist ivuxolimab. The receptors derive from an adult with an advanced solid tumor such as melanoma, head and neck, liver or kidney cancer.

This chain joins TRBV7-2 and TRBJ2-4, with 11 bases that match TRBD2. The V segment lost 5 bases and the J segment 0 bases; nucleotides outside the gene matches: 3. The CDR3 spans 16 residues. Germline CDR1 SGHTA, CDR2 FQGNSA. The CDR3 bases are TGTGCCAGCAGCCTTAGCGGGGGGGTAGCCAAAAACATTCAGTACTTC. Translating it yields CASSLSGGVAKNIQYF.

The V gene is TRBV10-2, the J gene TRBJ1-2; 7 bases fit TRBD1. The CDR3 sequence is 14 residues long. The ends lost 6 bases at V and 4 bases at J; junction bases unmatched: 8. Germline V gene data show CDR1 as WSHSY and CDR2 as SAAADI. CDR3 amino acids: CASRDGTDLYGYTF. CDR3 DNA: TGCGCCAGCAGAGACGGGACAGACCTCTATGGCTACACCTTC.

The chain carries TRBV18 and TRBJ2-7, with 10 bases matching TRBD1. The CDR3 extends over 13 amino acids. Germline CDR1 and CDR2: KGHSH and LQKENI. Trimming at V came to 3 bases and at J to 5 bases, leaving 1 base not matched to a gene. This CDR3 is CASSPGTGDEQYV. The CDR3 nucleotides are TGTGCCAGCTCACCCGGGACAGGGGACGAGCAGTACGTC.

The chain joins TRBV2 to TRBJ1-4; 9 bases align to TRBD1. CDR3 length: 14 amino acids. Germline lookup yields CDR1 SNHLY and CDR2 FYNNEI. V lost 1 base and J lost 7; bases outside the gene matches: 1. DNA of the CDR3: TGTGCCAGCAGTGAAGGGACAGGGGTTGAAAAACTGTTTTTT. Translation: CASSEGTGVEKLFF.

This chain joins TRBV7-2 and TRBJ1-4; D is undetermined. The CDR3 is 15 amino acids. V dropped 1 base and J dropped 5 bases, with 11 bases sitting between them. CDR1 is SGHTA, CDR2 FQGNSA, per germline. CDR3 sequence reads: CASSLEQAPNEKLFF. CDR3 bases: TGTGCCAGCAGCTTAGAGCAGGCGCCCAATGAAAAACTGTTTTTT.

This clone was detected only once. CDR3 protein: CASSPLLAGYTF. The CDR3 DNA sequence: TGTGCCAGCAGCCCCCTCTTAGCTGGCTACACCTTC. The chain combines TRBV7-2 with TRBJ1-2; unclear D gene. The CDR3 extends over 12 amino acids. Trimming cost V 5 bases and J 7 bases, with 11 bases left between them. Germline V gives CDR1 SGHTA, CDR2 FQGNSA.

This clone has only a few counts. The rearrangement joins TRBV11-3 to TRBJ2-5; TRBD2 might be the D (5 bases). The CDR3 is 15 amino acids. V dropped 1 base and J dropped 5 bases, with 14 bases sitting between them. The germline V gene has CDR1 SGHNT and CDR2 YENEEA. For the CDR3, the DNA is TGTGCCAGCAGCTTAGCGCCGGGGATGGGGGAGACCCAGTACTTC. It translates to CASSLAPGMGETQYF.

CDR3 loop: CAWEEAGLSTDTQYF. CDR3 sequence (DNA): TGTGCCTGGGAAGAGGCGGGACTTAGCACAGATACGCAGTATTTT. V gene TRBV30 combines with J gene TRBJ2-3, with D possibly matching TRBD2 (6 bases). With 5 bases removed from V and 0 bases from J, the gap between germline ends came to 15 bases. Germline CDR1 is GTSNPN and CDR2 is SVGIG (reference sequence). The CDR3 is 15 amino acids.

V is TRBV28 and J is TRBJ2-7; 7 positions agree with TRBD2. V lost 2 bases to trimming and J lost 0 bases; unmatched junction nucleotides: 7. This CDR3 spans 16 amino acids. CDR1 is MDHEN and CDR2 is SYDVKM in the germline V gene. The chain's CDR3 is CASSLQSGATSYEQYF. DNA for the CDR3: TGTGCCAGCAGTTTACAAAGCGGGGCTACCTCCTACGAGCAGTACTTC.

This chain joins TRBV5-4 and TRBJ1-2, with D tentatively TRBD1 (5 bases). The CDR3 covers 14 residues. Germline assignment: CDR1 SGHNT and CDR2 YYREEE (reference sequence). The V gene lost 1 base and the J gene lost 0 bases, with 7 bases spanning the gap. The DNA for the CDR3 is TGTGCCAGCAGCTTGCCAGGGTCTAACTATGGCTACACCTTC. It yields the protein CASSLPGSNYGYTF.

This chain connects TRBV5-5 to TRBJ2-7; TRBD1 matches at 8 bases. The CDR3 runs 17 residues. CDR1 is SGHKS and CDR2 is YYEKEE in the germline V gene (reference sequence). V was pared by 4 bases and J by 0 bases, with 12 bases of the junction left unmatched. The CDR3 sequence is CASSLRTGMIASYEQYF. The CDR3 region has the DNA TGTGCCAGCAGCCTTAGGACAGGGATGATCGCCTCCTACGAGCAGTACTTC. The complete variable domain, with remaining parts taken from reference TRBV5-5 and TRBJ2-7, reads DAGVTQSPTHLIKTRGQQVTLRCSPISGHKSVSWYQQVLGQGPQFIFQYYEKEERGRGNFPDRFSARQFPNYSSELNVNALLLGDSALYLCASSLRTGMIASYEQYFGPGTRLTVT.

The chain combines TRBV28 with TRBJ2-3, with 7 bases that match TRBD2. The V segment lost 3 bases and the J segment 2 bases; nucleotides outside the gene matches: 2. The CDR3 covers 14 residues. Germline V gene lookup returns CDR1 MDHEN and CDR2 SYDVKM. CDR3 nucleotide sequence: TGTGCCAGCAGTTTCGGGAGGATCACAGATACGCAGTATTTT. Amino acids: CASSFGRITDTQYF.

V usage is TRBV2 and J usage is TRBJ1-2; 8 nucleotides match TRBD1. The germline CDR1 and CDR2 sequences are SNHLY and FYNNEI. The CDR3 spans 16 residues. V trimming: 1 base; J trimming: 3 bases; junction bases outside the gene matches: 7. The CDR3, as DNA: TGTGCCAGCAGTGAAGGGCAGGGGGCTCCCCACTATGGCTACACCTTC. Translating it yields CASSEGQGAPHYGYTF. Together with reference TRBV2 and TRBJ1-2, the CDR3 gives the full variable domain: EPEVTQTPSHQVTQMGQEVILRCVPISNHLYFYWYRQILGQKVEFLVSFYNNEISEKSEIFDDQFSVERPDGSNFTLKIRSTKLEDSAMYFCASSEGQGAPHYGYTFGSGTRLTVV.

V and J are TRBV15 and TRBJ1-2; D is ambiguous. The CDR3 runs 14 residues. The V and J ends lost 5 bases and 0 bases respectively, with 10 bases between them. Germline V lookup: CDR1 LNHNV, CDR2 YYDKDF (reference sequence). CDR3 DNA sequence: TGTGCCACCAGCGAACACCGTACTAACTATGGCTACACCTTC. This gives the protein CATSEHRTNYGYTF.

The rearrangement links TRBV29-1 to TRBJ1-1; D is uncertain. Germline values: CDR1 SQVTM, CDR2 ANQGSEA. The CDR3 length is 12 residues. The V gene lost 4 bases and the J gene lost 1 base, with 7 bases spanning the gap. CDR3 loop: CSVVKPNTEAFF. The DNA of the CDR3 is TGCAGCGTTGTGAAACCGAACACTGAAGCTTTCTTT.

The J gene is TRBJ2-7, the V gene TRBV6-5; no firm D call. Germline CDR1 reads MNHEY; CDR2 reads SVGAGI. The V end lost 6 bases, the J end lost 7 bases, and 16 bases lay between the germline ends. CDR3 length: 13 amino acids. The CDR3 region has the DNA TGTGCCAGCAGAAAAGGACCCGTGGGGGAGCAGTACTTC. It codes for CASRKGPVGEQYF.

In this sample, this clone turned up once. The rearrangement links TRBV27 to TRBJ2-1, with a tentative D call TRBD1 (5 bases). CDR3 length equals 13 residues. The V end was cut by 7 bases, the J end by 2 bases, with 9 bases between. The V gene's germline CDR1 is MNHEY and CDR2 SMNVEV (reference sequence). The CDR3 DNA reads TGTGCCAGCACGACAGCCCCCTACAATGAGCAGTTCTTC. Translation gives CASTTAPYNEQFF.

This chain links TRBV5-5 with TRBJ1-5; possible D gene TRBD1, 6 bases. CDR1 and CDR2 from the germline V gene are SGHKS and YYEKEE (reference sequence). The CDR3 is 15 amino acids. Deletions cut 1 base from V and 5 bases from J, with 13 bases between. In nucleotides, the CDR3 is TGTGCCAGCAGCTTGAGGGGGGGTGTGGATCAGCCCCAGCATTTT. It specifies CASSLRGGVDQPQHF.

The chain couples TRBV30 to TRBJ2-7; 8 bases map to TRBD2. Germline V gene sequence: CDR1 GTSNPN, CDR2 SVGIG (reference sequence). CDR3 length equals 13 residues. V shed 4 bases, J shed 3 bases, and the junction held 5 bases outside the gene matches. The CDR3 here is CAWMRGALYEQYF. Written as DNA, the CDR3 is TGTGCCTGGATGCGGGGGGCCCTCTACGAGCAGTACTTC. The full variable domain, in which reference TRBV30 and TRBJ2-7 provide the parts outside the CDR3, is SQTIHQWPATLVQPVGSPLSLECTVEGTSNPNLYWYRQAAGRGLQLLFYSVGIGQISSEVPQNLSASRPQDRQFILSSKKLLLSDSGFYLCAWMRGALYEQYFGPGTRLTVT.

The sample holds a few counts of this clone. This chain connects TRBV7-9 to TRBJ1-2, with 11 positions matching TRBD1. CDR3 length: 16 residues. The J segment lost 5 bases and the V segment lost 4 bases, leaving 9 bases of the junction unmatched. CDR1 and CDR2 (germline): SEHNR, FQNEAQ (reference sequence). The CDR3 reads CASSSKRTGGEYGYTF. The CDR3 DNA reads as TGTGCCAGCAGCTCAAAACGGACAGGGGGCGAATATGGCTACACCTTC. The entire variable domain, with the rest obtained from reference TRBV7-9 and TRBJ1-2, is as follows: DTGVSQNPRHKITKRGQNVTFRCDPISEHNRLYWYRQTLGQGPEFLTYFQNEAQLEKSRLLSDRFSAERPKGSFSTLEIQRTEQGDSAMYLCASSSKRTGGEYGYTFGSGTRLTVV.